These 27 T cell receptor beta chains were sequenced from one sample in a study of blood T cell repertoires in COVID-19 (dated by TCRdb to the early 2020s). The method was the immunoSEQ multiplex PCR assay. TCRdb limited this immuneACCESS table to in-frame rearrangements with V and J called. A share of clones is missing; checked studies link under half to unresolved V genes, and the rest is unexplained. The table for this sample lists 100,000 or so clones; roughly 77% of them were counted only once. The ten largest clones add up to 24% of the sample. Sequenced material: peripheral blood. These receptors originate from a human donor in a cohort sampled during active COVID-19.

Here the CDR3 DNA reads TGTGCCATCAGTGAGGTACTAGCGGGAGGCGAGACCCAGTACTTC. This translates into CAISEVLAGGETQYF. The chain has TRBV10-3 and TRBJ2-5; TRBD2 matches at 12 bases. The V gene's germline CDR1 is ENHRY and CDR2 SYGVKD. CDR3 length equals 15 residues. Trimming removed 2 bases from V and 5 bases from J; junction bases left unmatched: 3.

CDR3 DNA: TGTGCCAGCAGCCATGCGGGAGGCTACACCTTC. As protein: CASSHAGGYTF. This chain connects TRBV3-1 (or the pseudogene TRBV3-2) to TRBJ1-2; D not resolved. Between the trimmed V and J ends, which lost 3 bases and 8 bases, there was a span of 7 bases. Germline-derived CDR1 and CDR2 are LGHDT and YNNKEL (reference sequence). The CDR3 runs to 11 residues.

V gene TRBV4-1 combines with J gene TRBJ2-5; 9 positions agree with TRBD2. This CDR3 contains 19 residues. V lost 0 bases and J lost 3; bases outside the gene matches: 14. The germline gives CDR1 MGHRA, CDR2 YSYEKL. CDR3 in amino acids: CASSQDRASGMRGKETQYF. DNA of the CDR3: TGCGCCAGCAGCCAAGATAGGGCTAGCGGGATGCGGGGGAAAGAGACCCAGTACTTC.

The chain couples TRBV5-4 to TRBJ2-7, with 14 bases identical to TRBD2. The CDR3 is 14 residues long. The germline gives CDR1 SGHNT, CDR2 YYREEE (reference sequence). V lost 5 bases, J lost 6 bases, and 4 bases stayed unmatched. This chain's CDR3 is CASRSGLAGVEQYF. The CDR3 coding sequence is TGTGCCAGCAGATCGGGACTAGCGGGAGTCGAGCAGTACTTC.

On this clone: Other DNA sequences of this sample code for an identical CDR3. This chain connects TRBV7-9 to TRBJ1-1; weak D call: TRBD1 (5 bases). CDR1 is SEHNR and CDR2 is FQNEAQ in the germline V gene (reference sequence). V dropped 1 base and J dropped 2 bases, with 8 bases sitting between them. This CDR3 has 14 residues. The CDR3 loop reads CASSLGQGNTEAFF. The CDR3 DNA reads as TGTGCCAGCAGCTTAGGGCAGGGAAACACTGAAGCTTTCTTT.

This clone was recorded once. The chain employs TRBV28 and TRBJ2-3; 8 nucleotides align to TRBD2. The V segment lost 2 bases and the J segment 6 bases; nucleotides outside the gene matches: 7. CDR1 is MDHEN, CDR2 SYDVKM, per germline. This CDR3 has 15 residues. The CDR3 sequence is CASSLAGGTTDTQYF. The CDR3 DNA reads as TGTGCCAGCAGTTTAGCGGGGGGCACGACGGATACGCAGTATTTT.

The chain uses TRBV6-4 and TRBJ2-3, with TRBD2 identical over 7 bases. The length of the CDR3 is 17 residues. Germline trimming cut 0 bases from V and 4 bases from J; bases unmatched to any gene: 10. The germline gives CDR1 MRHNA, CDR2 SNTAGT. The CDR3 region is CASSDSPWRELSDTQYF. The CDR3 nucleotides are TGTGCCAGCAGTGACTCTCCCTGGCGGGAGTTATCAGATACGCAGTATTTT.

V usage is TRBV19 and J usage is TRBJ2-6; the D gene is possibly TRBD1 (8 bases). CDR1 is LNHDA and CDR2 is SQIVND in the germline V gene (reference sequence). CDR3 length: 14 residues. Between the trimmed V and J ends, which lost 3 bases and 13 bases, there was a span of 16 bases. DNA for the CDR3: TGTGCCAGTAGTATGGCCACAGGGGGGGGAGTCCTGACTTTC. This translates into CASSMATGGGVLTF.

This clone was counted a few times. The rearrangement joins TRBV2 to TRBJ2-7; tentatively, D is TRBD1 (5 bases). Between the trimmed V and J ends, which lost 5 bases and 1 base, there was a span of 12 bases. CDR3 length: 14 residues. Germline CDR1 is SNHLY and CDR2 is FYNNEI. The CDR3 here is CASSPGPSSYEQYF. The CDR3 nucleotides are TGTGCCAGCAGTCCAGGGCCCTCGTCCTACGAGCAGTACTTC.

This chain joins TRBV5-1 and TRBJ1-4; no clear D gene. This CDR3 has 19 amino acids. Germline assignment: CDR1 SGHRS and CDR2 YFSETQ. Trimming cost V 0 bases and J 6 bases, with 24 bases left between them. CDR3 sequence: CASSLGYAGQASTDEKLFF. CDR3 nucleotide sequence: TGCGCCAGCAGCTTGGGGTACGCCGGTCAGGCCAGCACAGATGAAAAACTGTTTTTT.

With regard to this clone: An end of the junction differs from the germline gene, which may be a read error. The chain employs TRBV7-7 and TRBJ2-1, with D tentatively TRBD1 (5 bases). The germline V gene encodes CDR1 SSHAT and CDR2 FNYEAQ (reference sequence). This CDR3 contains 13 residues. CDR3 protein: CASSVQENNEQFF. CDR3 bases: TGTGCTAGCAGCGTACAGGAGAACAATGAGCAGTTCTTC.

The CDR3: CASSLGPAGDNEQFF. The CDR3 DNA reads TGCGCCAGCAGCTTGGGCCCGGCAGGGGACAATGAGCAGTTCTTC. The rearrangement links TRBV5-1 to TRBJ2-1; tentatively, D is TRBD1 (6 bases). The CDR3 has 15 amino acids. Trimming removed 0 bases at V and 5 bases at J, with 12 bases between. CDR1 and CDR2 from the germline V gene are SGHRS and YFSETQ.

As DNA, the CDR3 is TGCGCCAGCCGTCCTGGGAGCGTGGACACCGGGGAGCTGTTTTTT. This translates into CASRPGSVDTGELFF. The chain couples TRBV5-1 to TRBJ2-2; tentatively, D is TRBD2 (5 bases). This CDR3 comprises 15 residues. In germline, CDR1 is SGHRS, CDR2 YFSETQ. V shed 7 bases and J shed 3 bases, with 16 bases lying between them.

The CDR3 DNA reads as TGTGCCAGCAGTTTTCCGGGACAGGGAATCGGCGGGGAGCTGTTTTTT. Its protein product is CASSFPGQGIGGELFF. V usage is TRBV2 and J usage is TRBJ2-2, with 9 bases fitting TRBD1. Germline V lookup: CDR1 SNHLY, CDR2 FYNNEI. The CDR3 runs to 16 residues. V shed 5 bases, J shed 7 bases, and the junction held 11 bases outside the gene matches.

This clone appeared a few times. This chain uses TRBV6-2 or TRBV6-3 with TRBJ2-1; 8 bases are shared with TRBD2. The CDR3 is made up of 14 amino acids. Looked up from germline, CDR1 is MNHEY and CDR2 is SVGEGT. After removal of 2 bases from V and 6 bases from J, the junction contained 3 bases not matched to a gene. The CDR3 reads CASSYGTRSNEQFF. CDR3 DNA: TGTGCCAGCAGTTACGGGACTAGATCCAATGAGCAGTTCTTC.

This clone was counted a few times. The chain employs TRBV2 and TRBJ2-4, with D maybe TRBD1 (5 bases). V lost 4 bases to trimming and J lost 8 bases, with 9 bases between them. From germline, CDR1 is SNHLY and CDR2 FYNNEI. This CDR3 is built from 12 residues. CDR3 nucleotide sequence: TGTGCCAGCAGTGCGGCAGGGTACATTCAGTACTTC. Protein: CASSAAGYIQYF. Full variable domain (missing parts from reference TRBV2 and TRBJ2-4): EPEVTQTPSHQVTQMGQEVILRCVPISNHLYFYWYRQILGQKVEFLVSFYNNEISEKSEIFDDQFSVERPDGSNFTLKIRSTKLEDSAMYFCASSAAGYIQYFGAGTRLSVL.

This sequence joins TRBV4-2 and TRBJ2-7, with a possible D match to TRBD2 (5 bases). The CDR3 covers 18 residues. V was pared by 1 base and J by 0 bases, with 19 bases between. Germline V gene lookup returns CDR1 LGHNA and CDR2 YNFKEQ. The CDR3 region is CASSQVAGIADDSYEQYF. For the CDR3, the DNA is TGTGCCAGCAGCCAAGTGGCCGGGATCGCGGACGACTCCTACGAGCAGTACTTC.

The CDR3 DNA reads as TGTGCCAGCAGCGTAGGGATCCAGATTACTAGGGACAGCTCCTACGAGCAGTACTTC. It specifies CASSVGIQITRDSSYEQYF. The chain has TRBV9 and TRBJ2-7, with 7 bases aligning to TRBD1. The CDR3 runs 19 residues. V lost 0 bases and J lost 0; bases outside the gene matches: 15. CDR1 is SGDLS and CDR2 is YYNGEE in the germline V gene.

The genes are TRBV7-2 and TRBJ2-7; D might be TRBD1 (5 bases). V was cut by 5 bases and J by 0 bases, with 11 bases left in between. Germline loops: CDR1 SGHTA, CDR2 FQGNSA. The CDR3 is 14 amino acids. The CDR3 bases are TGTGCCAGCAGCCCTTCTCAGGGCTCCTACGAGCAGTACTTC. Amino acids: CASSPSQGSYEQYF.

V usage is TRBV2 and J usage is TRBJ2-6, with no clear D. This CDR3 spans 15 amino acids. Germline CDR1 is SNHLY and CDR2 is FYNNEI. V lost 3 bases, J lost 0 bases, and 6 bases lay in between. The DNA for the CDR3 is TGTGCCAGCAGTGACGGGTTCTCTGGGGCCAACGTCCTGACTTTC. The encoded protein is CASSDGFSGANVLTF.

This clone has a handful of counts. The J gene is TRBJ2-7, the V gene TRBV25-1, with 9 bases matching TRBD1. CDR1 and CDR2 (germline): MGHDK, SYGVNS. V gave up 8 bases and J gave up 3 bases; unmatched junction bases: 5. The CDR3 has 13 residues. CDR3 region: CASVRGQGYEQYF. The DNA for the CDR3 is TGTGCCAGCGTCCGGGGACAGGGCTACGAGCAGTACTTC.

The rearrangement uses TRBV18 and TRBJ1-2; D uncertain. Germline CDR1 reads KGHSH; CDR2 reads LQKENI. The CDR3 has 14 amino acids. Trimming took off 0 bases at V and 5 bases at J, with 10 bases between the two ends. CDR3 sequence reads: CASSPPATEYGYTF. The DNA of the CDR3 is TGTGCCAGCTCACCACCAGCGACCGAATATGGCTACACCTTC.

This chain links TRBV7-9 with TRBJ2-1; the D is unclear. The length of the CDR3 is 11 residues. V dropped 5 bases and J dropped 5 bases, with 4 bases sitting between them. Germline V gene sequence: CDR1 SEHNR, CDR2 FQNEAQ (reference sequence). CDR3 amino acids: CASSQNNEQFF. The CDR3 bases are TGTGCCAGCAGCCAGAACAATGAGCAGTTCTTC.

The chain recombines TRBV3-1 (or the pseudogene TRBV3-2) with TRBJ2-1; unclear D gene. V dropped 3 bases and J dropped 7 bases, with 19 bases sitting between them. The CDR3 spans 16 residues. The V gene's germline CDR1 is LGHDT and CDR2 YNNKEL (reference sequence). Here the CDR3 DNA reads TGTGCCAGCAGCCACGACGACTTACCTTTACTTAATGAGCAGTTCTTC. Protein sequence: CASSHDDLPLLNEQFF.

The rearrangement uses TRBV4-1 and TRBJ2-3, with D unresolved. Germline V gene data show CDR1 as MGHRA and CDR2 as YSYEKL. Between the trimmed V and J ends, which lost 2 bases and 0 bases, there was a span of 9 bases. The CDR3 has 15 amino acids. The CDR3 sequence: CASSQSPPSTDTQYF. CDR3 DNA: TGCGCCAGCAGCCAATCCCCCCCTAGCACAGATACGCAGTATTTT.

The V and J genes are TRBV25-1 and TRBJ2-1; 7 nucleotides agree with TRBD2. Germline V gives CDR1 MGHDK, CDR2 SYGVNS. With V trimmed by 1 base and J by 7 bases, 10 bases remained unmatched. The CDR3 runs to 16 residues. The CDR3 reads CASSEFVGRSRNEQFF. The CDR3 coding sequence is TGTGCCAGCAGTGAATTTGTCGGGAGGTCTAGAAATGAGCAGTTCTTC. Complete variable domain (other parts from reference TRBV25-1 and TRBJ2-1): EADIYQTPRYLVIGTGKKITLECSQTMGHDKMYWYQQDPGMELHLIHYSYGVNSTEKGDLSSESTVSRIRTEHFPLTLESARPSHTSQYLCASSEFVGRSRNEQFFGPGTRLTVL.

CDR3 DNA sequence: TGTGCCAGCAGCTTAGCGGCTAGCGGGAGCTACAATGAGCAGTTCTTC. Residues: CASSLAASGSYNEQFF. V is TRBV7-2 and J is TRBJ2-1; TRBD2 matches at 10 bases. V was clipped by 0 bases and J by 3 bases; unmatched bases: 2. Per germline, CDR1 SGHTA and CDR2 FQGNSA. The CDR3 contains 16 residues.